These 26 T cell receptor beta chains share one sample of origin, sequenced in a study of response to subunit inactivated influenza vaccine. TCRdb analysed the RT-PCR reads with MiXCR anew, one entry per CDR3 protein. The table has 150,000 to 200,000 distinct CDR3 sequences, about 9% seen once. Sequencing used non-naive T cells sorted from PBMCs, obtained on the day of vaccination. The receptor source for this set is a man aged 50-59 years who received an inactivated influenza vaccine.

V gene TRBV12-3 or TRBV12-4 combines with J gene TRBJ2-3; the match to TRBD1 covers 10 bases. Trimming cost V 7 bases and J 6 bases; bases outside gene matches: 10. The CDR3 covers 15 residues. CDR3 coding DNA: TGTGCCAGCACTAAGCCGGGACAGGGGTTGGATACGCAGTATTTT. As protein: CASTKPGQGLDTQYF.

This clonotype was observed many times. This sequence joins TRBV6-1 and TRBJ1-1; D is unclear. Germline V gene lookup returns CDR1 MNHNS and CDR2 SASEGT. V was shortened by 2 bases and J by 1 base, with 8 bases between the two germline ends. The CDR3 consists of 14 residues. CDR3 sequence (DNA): TGTGCCAGCAGTGAAATGTGGAGGAACACTGAAGCTTTCTTT. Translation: CASSEMWRNTEAFF.

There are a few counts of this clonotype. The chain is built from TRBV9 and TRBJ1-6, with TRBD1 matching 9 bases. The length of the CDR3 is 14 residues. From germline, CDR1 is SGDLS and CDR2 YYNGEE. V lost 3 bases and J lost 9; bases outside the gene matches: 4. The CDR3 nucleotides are TGTGCCAGCAGCGCCACAGGGGGCGGTTCACCCCTCCACTTT. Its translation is CASSATGGGSPLHF.

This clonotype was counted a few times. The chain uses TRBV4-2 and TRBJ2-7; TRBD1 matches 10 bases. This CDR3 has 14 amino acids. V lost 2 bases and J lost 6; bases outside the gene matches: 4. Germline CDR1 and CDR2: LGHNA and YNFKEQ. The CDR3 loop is CASSQHDRGPEQYF. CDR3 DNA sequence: TGTGCCAGCAGCCAACACGACAGGGGGCCCGAGCAGTACTTC.

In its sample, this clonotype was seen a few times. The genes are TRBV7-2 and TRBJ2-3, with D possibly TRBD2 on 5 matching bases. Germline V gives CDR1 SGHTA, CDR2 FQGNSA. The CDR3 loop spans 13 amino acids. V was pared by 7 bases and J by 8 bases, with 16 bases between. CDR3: CASNTGGVGTQYF. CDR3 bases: TGTGCCAGCAACACCGGAGGAGTAGGTACGCAGTATTTT. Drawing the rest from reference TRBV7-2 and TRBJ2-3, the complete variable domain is GAGVSQSPSNKVTEKGKDVELRCDPISGHTALYWYRQSLGQGLEFLIYFQGNSAPDKSGLPSDRFSAERTGGSVSTLTIQRTQQEDSAVYLCASNTGGVGTQYFGPGTRLTVL.

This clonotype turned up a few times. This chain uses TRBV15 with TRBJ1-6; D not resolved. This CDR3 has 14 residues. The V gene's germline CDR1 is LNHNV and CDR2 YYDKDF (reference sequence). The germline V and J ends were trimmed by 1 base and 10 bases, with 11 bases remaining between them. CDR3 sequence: CATSRGVSGSPLHF. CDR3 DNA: TGTGCCACCAGCAGAGGAGTTTCGGGGTCACCCCTCCACTTT.

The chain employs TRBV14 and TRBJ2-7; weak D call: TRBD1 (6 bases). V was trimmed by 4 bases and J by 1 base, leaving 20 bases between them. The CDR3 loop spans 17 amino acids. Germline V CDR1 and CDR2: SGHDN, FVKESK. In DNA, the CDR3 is TGTGCCAGCAGCCCGCGGTTGGGACATTCCCTTTCCTACGAGCAGTACTTC. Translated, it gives CASSPRLGHSLSYEQYF.

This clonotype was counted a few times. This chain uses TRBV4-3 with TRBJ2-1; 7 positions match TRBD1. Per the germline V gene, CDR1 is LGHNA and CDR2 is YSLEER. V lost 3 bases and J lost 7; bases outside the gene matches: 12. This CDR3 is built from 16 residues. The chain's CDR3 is CASSHLTGFRANEQFF. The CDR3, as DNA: TGCGCCAGCAGCCACCTGACAGGGTTCAGGGCGAATGAGCAGTTCTTC.

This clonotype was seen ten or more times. The CDR3 spells CASSELAGQGRSGELFF. For the CDR3, the DNA is TGTGCCAGCAGTGAGTTAGCGGGCCAGGGCCGGTCCGGGGAGCTGTTTTTT. The chain links TRBV6-1 to TRBJ2-2; 7 bases match TRBD2. V lost 3 bases, J lost 6 bases, and 13 bases stayed unmatched. CDR3 length equals 17 residues. Germline V gene lookup returns CDR1 MNHNS and CDR2 SASEGT.

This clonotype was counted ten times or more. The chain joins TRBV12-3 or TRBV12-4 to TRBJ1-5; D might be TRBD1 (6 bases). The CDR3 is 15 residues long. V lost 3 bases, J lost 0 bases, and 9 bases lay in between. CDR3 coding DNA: TGTGCCAGCAGTTTCGGACAGCATAGCAATCAGCCCCAGCATTTT. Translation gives CASSFGQHSNQPQHF.

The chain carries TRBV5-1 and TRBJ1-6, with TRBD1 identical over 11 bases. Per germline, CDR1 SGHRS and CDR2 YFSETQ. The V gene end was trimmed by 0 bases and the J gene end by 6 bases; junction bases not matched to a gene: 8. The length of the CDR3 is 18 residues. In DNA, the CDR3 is TGCGCCAGCAGCTTGGGGACAGGGGGCTGGACGGGTAATTCACCCCTCCACTTT. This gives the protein CASSLGTGGWTGNSPLHF.

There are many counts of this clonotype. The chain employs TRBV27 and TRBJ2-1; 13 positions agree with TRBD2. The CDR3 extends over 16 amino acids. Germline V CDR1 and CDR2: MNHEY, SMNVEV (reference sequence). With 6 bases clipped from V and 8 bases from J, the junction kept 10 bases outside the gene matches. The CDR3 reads CASRRTSGGPLDEQFF. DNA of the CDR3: TGTGCCAGCAGAAGGACTAGCGGGGGCCCGTTGGATGAGCAGTTCTTC.

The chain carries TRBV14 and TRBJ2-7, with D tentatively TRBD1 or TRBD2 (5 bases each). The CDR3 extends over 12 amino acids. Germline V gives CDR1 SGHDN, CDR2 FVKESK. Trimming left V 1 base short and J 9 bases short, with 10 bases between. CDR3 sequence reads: CASSQVRESQYF. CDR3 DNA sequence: TGTGCCAGCAGCCAAGTCAGGGAGTCGCAGTACTTC.

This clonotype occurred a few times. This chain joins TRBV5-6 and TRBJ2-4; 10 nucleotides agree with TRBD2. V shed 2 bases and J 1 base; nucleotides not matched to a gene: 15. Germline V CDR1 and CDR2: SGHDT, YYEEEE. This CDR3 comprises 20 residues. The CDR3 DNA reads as TGTGCCAGCAGCTTCCCGTCTAGCGGGAGAAGGGGACTCGCCAAAAACATTCAGTACTTC. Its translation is CASSFPSSGRRGLAKNIQYF.

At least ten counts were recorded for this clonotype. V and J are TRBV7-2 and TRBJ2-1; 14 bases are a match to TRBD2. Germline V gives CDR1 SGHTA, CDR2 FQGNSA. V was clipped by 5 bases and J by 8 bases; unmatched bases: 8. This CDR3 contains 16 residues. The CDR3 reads CASSRTGTSGSYEQFF. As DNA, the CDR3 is TGTGCCAGCAGCAGGACCGGGACTAGCGGGAGCTATGAGCAGTTCTTC.

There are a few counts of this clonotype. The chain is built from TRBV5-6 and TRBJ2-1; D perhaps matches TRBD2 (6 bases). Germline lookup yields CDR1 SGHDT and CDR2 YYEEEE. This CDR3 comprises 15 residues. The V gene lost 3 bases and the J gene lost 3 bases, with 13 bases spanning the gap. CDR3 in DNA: TGTGCCAGCAGCTGGGATTGGGAGGACTACAATGAGCAGTTCTTC. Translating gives CASSWDWEDYNEQFF. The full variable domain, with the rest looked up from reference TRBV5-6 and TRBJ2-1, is DAGVTQSPTHLIKTRGQQVTLRCSPKSGHDTVSWYQQALGQGPQFIFQYYEEEERQRGNFPDRFSGHQFPNYSSELNVNALLLGDSALYLCASSWDWEDYNEQFFGPGTRLTVL.

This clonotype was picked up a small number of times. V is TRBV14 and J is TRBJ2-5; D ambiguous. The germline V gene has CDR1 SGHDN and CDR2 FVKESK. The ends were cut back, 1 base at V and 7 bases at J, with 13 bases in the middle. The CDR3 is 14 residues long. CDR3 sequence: CASSQVPGLGTQYF. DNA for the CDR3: TGTGCCAGCAGCCAAGTGCCGGGCCTTGGGACCCAGTACTTC.

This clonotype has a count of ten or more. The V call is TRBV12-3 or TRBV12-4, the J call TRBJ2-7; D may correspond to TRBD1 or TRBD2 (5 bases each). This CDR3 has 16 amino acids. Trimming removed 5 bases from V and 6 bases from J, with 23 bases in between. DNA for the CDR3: TGTGCCAGCAGTGAGCTCGGGGCGCCGAGGTACGGCGAGCAGTACTTC. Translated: CASSELGAPRYGEQYF.

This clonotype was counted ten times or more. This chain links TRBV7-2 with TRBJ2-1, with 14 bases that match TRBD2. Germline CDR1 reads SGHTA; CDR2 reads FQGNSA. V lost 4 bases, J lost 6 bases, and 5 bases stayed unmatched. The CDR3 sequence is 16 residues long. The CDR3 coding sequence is TGTGCCAGCAGCTCAAAGACTAGCGGGGGGGCCAATGAGCAGTTCTTC. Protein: CASSSKTSGGANEQFF.

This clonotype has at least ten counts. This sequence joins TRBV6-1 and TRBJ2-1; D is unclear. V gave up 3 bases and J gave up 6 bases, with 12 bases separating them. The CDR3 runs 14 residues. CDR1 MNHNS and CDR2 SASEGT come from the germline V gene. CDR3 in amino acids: CASSEGLDGNEQFF. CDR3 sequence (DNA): TGTGCCAGCAGTGAGGGGTTGGACGGCAATGAGCAGTTCTTC.

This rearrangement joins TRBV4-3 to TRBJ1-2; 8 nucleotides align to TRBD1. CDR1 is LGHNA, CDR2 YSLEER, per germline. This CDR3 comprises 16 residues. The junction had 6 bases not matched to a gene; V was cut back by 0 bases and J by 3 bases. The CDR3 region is CASSQDLQGGYYGYTF. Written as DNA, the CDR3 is TGCGCCAGCAGCCAAGATCTACAGGGGGGGTACTATGGCTACACCTTC.

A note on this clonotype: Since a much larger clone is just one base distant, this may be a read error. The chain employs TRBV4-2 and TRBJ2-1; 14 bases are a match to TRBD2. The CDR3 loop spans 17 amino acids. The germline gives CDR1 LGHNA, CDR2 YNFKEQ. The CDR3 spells CTSLGTSGGPESHEQFF. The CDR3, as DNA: TGTACCAGTCTCGGGACTAGCGGGGGCCCAGAAAGCCATGAGCAGTTCTTC.

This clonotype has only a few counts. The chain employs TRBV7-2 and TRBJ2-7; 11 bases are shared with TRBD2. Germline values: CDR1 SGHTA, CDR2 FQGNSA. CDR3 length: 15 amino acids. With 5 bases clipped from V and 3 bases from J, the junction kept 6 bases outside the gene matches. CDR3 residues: CASSGRLAGYYEQYF. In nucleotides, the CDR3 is TGTGCCAGCAGCGGACGACTAGCGGGATACTACGAGCAGTACTTC.

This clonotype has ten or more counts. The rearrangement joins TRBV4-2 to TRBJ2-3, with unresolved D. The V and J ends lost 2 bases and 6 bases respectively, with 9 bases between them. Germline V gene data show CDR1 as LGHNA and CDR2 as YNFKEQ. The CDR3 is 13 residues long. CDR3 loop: CASSQSGDDTQYF. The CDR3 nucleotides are TGTGCCAGCAGCCAATCTGGCGACGATACGCAGTATTTT.

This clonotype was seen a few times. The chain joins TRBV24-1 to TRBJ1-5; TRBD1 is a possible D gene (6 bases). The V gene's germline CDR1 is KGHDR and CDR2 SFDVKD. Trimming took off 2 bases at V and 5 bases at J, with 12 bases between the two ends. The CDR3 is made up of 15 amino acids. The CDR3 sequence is CATSDSGQRYQPQHF. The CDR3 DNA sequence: TGTGCCACCAGTGATTCCGGACAGAGATATCAGCCCCAGCATTTT.

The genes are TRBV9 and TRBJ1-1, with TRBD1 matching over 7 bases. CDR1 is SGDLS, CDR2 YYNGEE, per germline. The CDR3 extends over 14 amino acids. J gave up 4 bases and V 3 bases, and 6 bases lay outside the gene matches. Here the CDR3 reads CASSGGGLSTEAFF. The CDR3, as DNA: TGTGCCAGCAGCGGAGGGGGCTTGAGCACTGAAGCTTTCTTT.